The sequence of this T cell receptor beta chain was determined in a study of cytomegalovirus exposure and HLA in healthy donors. Primers for the PCR totalled 60 Vbeta and 13 Jbeta. The assay was immunoSEQ multiplex PCR, and TCRdb's table has in-frame clones only and misses some. The table lists tens of thousands of clones, 70% of them singletons, with around a tenth in the top ten. The germline gives CDR1 MNHEY, CDR2 SMNVEV (reference sequence). The J segment lost 0 bases and the V segment lost 2 bases, leaving 17 bases of the junction unmatched. The CDR3 consists of 21 residues. This sequence was found in a woman aged 45-59 years in good health and CMV-seropositive. The sequenced sample was PBMCs. The chain has TRBV27 and TRBJ2-1, with TRBD2 matching over 9 bases. The CDR3: CASSLGARAGGPLSSYNEQFF. The CDR3 DNA is TGTGCCAGCAGTTTAGGGGCCCGAGCGGGAGGACCCTTGAGCTCCTACAATGAGCAGTTCTTC.